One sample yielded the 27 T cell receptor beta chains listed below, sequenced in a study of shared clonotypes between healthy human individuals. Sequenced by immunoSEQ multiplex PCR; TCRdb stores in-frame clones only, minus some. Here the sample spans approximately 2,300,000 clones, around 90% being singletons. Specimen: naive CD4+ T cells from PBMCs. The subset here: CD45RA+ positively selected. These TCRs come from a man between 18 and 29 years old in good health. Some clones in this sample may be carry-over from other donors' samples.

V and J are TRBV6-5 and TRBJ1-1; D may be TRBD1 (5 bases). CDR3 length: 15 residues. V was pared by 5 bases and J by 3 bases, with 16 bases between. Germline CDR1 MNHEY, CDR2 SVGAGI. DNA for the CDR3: TGTGCCAGCAGTCGGATCGGTGGGGGGGACACTGAAGCTTTCTTT. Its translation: CASSRIGGGDTEAFF.

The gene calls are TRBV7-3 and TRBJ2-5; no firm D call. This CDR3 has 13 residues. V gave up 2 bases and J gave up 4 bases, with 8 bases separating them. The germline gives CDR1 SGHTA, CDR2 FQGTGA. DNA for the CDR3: TGTGCCAGCAGCTTAGGCCTGGGAGAGACCCAGTACTTC. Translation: CASSLGLGETQYF.

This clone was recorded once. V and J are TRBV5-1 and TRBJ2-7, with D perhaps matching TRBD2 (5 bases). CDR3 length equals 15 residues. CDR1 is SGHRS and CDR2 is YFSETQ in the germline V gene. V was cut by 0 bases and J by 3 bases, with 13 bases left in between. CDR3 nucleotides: TGCGCCAGCAGCTTGGTCGGGGTAACGGACTACGAGCAGTACTTC. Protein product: CASSLVGVTDYEQYF.

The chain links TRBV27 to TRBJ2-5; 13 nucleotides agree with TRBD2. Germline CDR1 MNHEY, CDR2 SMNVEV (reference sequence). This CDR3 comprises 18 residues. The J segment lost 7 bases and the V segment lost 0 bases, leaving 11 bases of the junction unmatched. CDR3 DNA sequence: TGTGCCAGCAGTTTATCGAGAGCCGGACTAGCGGGAGCTGGGACCCAGTACTTC. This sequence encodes CASSLSRAGLAGAGTQYF.

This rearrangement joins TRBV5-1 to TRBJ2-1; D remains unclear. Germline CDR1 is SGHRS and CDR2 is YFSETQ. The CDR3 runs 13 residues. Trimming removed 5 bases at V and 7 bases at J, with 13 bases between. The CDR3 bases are TGCGCCAGCAGGGGTCACCTGGGGAATGAGCAGTTCTTC. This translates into CASRGHLGNEQFF.

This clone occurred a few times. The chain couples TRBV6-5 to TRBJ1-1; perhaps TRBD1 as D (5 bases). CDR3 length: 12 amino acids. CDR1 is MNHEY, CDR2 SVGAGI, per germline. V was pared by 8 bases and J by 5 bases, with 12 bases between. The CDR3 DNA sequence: TGTGCCAGCGCGGGCGGGGGGACTGAAGCTTTCTTT. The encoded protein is CASAGGGTEAFF.

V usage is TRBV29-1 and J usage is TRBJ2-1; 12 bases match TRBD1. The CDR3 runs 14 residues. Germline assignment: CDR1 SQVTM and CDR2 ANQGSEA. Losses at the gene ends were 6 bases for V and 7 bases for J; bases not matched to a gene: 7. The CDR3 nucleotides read TGCAGCGTAACCGGGACAGGGGGCTTTAATGAGCAGTTCTTC. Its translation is CSVTGTGGFNEQFF.

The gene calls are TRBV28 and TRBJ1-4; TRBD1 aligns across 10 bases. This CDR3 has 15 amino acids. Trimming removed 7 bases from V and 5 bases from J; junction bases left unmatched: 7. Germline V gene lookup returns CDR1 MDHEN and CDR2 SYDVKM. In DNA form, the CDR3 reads TGTGCCAGCAACCATGGGGGACAGGGGAATGAAAAACTGTTTTTT. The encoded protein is CASNHGGQGNEKLFF.

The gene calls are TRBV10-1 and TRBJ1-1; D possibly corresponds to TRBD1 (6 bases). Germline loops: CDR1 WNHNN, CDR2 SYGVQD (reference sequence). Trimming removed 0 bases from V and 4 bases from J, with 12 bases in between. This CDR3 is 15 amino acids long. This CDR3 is CASSESWQGITEAFF. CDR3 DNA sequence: TGCGCCAGCAGTGAGTCGTGGCAGGGGATCACTGAAGCTTTCTTT.

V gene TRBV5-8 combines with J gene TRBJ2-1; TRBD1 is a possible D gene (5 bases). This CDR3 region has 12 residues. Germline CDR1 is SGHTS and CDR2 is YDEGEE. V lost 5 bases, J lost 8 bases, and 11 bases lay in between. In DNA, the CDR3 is TGTGCCAGCAGTAATCCAGGGTATGAGCAGTTCTTC. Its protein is CASSNPGYEQFF.

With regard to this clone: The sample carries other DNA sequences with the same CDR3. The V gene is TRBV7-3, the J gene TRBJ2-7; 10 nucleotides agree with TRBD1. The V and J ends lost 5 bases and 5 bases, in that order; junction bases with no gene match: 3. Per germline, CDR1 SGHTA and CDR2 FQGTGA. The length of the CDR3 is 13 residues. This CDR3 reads CASSLGTGDEQYF. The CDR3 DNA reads TGTGCCAGCAGCCTTGGGACAGGGGACGAGCAGTACTTC.

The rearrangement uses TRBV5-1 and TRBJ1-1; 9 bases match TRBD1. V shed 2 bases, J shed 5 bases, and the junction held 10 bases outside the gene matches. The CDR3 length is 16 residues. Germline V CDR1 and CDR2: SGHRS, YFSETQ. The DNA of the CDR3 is TGCGCCAGCAGCTTTGGAGGGGGGACAGGGTGGACTGAAGCTTTCTTT. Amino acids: CASSFGGGTGWTEAFF.

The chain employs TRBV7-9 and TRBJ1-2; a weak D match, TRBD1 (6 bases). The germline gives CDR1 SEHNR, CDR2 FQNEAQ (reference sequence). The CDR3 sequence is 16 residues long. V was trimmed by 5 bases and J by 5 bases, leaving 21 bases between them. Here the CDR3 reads CASSLNPGTQLYGYTF. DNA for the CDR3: TGTGCCAGCAGCCTAAACCCCGGGACACAACTTTATGGCTACACCTTC.

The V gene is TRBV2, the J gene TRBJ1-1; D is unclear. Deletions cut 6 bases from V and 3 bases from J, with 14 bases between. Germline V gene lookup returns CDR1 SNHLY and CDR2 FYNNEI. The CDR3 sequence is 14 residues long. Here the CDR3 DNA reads TGTGCCAGCAGGGGGAGCGCCGGACACACTGAAGCTTTCTTT. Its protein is CASRGSAGHTEAFF.

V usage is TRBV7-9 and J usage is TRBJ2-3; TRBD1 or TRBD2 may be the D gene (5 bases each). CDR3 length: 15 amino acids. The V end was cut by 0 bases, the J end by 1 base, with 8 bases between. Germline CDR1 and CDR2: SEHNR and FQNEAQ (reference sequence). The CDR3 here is CASSLAGPGTDTQYF. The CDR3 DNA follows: TGTGCCAGCAGCTTAGCGGGACCGGGCACAGATACGCAGTATTTT.

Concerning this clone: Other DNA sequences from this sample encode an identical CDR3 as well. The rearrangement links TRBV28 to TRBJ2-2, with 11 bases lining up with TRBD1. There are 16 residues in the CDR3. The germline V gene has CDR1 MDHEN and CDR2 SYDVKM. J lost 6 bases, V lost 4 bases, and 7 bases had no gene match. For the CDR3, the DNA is TGTGCCAGCAGTTCCCCGGGACAGGGGGGGGCCGGGGAGCTGTTTTTT. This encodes CASSSPGQGGAGELFF.

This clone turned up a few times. The DNA for the CDR3 is TGTGCCAGCAGTGGGGACAGCTCTAATGAAAAACTGTTTTTT. Translation: CASSGDSSNEKLFF. The chain combines TRBV2 with TRBJ1-4, with TRBD1 matching 7 bases. CDR1 is SNHLY, CDR2 FYNNEI, per germline. The CDR3 extends over 14 amino acids. The junction had 2 bases not matched to a gene; V was cut back by 4 bases and J by 3 bases.

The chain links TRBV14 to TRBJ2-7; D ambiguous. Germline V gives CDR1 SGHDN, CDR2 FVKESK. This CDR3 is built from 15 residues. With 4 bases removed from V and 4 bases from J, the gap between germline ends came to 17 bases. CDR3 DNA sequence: TGTGCCAGCAGCCCGCCGGGTAAGAGCCAATACGAGCAGTACTTC. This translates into CASSPPGKSQYEQYF.

The CDR3 loop is CAISPGRGYEQYF. CDR3 coding DNA: TGTGCCATCAGTCCGGGACGGGGGTACGAGCAGTACTTC. The chain combines TRBV10-3 with TRBJ2-7; the D gene is possibly TRBD2 (6 bases). V gave up 5 bases and J gave up 4 bases, with 12 bases separating them. Germline values: CDR1 ENHRY, CDR2 SYGVKD. This CDR3 spans 13 amino acids.

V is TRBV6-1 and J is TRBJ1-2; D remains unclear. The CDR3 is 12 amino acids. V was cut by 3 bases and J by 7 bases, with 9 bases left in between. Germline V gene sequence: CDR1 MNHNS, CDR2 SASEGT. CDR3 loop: CASSDSGVGYTF. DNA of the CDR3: TGTGCCAGCAGTGACAGTGGCGTTGGCTACACCTTC.

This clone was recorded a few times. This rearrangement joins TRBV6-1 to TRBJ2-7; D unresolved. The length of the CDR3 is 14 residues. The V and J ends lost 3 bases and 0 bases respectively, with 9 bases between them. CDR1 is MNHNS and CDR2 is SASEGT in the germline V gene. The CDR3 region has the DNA TGTGCCAGCAGTGAGTCGTTGAACTCCTACGAGCAGTACTTC. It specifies CASSESLNSYEQYF.

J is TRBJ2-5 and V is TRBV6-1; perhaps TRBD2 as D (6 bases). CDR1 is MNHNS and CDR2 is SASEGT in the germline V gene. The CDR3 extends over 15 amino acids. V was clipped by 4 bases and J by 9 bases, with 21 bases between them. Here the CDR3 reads CASSAGHPGVGPQYF. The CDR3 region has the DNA TGTGCCAGCAGTGCGGGCCACCCGGGGGTAGGGCCCCAGTACTTC.

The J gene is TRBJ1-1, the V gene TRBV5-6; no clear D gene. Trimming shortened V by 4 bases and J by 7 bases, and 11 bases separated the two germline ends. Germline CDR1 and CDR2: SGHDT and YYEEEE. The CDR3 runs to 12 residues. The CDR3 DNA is TGTGCCAGCAGCCCCTTACGGGGTGAAGCTTTCTTT. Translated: CASSPLRGEAFF. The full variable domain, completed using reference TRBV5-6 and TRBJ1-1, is DAGVTQSPTHLIKTRGQQVTLRCSPKSGHDTVSWYQQALGQGPQFIFQYYEEEERQRGNFPDRFSGHQFPNYSSELNVNALLLGDSALYLCASSPLRGEAFFGQGTRLTVV.

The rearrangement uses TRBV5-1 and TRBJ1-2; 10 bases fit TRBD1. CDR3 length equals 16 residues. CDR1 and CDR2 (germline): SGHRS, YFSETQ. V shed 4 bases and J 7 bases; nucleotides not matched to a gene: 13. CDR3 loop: CASSPDPGQGSTGYTF. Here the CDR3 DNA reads TGCGCCAGCAGCCCGGACCCGGGACAGGGGTCTACTGGCTACACCTTC.

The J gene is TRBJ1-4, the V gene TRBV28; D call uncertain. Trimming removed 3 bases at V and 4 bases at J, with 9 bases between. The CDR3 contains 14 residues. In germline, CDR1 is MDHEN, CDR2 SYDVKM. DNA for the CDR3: TGTGCCAGCAGTTTTTTCCAGTATAATGAAAAACTGTTTTTT. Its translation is CASSFFQYNEKLFF.

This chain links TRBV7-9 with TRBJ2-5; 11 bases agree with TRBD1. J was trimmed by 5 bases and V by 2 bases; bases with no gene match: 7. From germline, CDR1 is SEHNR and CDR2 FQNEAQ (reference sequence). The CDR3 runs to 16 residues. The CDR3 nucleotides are TGTGCCAGCAGCTTAAATCTGGACAGGGGGCTCGAGACCCAGTACTTC. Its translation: CASSLNLDRGLETQYF. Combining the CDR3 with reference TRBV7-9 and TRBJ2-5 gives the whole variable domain DTGVSQNPRHKITKRGQNVTFRCDPISEHNRLYWYRQTLGQGPEFLTYFQNEAQLEKSRLLSDRFSAERPKGSFSTLEIQRTEQGDSAMYLCASSLNLDRGLETQYFGPGTRLLVL.

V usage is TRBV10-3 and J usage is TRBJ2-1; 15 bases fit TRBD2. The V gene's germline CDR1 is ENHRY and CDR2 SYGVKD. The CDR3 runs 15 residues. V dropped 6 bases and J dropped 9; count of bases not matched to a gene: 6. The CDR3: CAISPGTSGRFEQFF. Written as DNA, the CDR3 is TGTGCCATCAGCCCCGGGACTAGCGGGAGGTTTGAGCAGTTCTTC.